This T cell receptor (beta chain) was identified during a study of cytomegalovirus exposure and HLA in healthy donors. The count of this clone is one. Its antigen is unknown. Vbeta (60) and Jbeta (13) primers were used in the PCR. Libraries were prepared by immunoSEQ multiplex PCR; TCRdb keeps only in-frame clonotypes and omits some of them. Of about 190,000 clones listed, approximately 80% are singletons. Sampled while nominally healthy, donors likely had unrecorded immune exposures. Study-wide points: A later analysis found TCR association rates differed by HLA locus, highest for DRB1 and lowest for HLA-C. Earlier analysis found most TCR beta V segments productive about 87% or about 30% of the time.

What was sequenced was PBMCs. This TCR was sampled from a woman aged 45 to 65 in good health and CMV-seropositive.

The chain's CDR3 is CASSLEGARGEYF. DNA for the CDR3: TGTGCCAGCAGCTTAGAAGGTGCCCGGGGGGAGTACTTC. The chain has TRBV11-2 and TRBJ2-5; 7 bases line up with TRBD2. From germline, CDR1 is SGHAT and CDR2 FQNNGV. CDR3 length equals 13 residues. Losses at the gene ends were 0 bases for V and 12 bases for J; bases not matched to a gene: 7.